This T cell receptor (beta chain) was captured by sequencing in a study of regulatory T cells in long-lasting Graves disease. HTBI primers from iRepertoire and Arm-PCR of CDR3 regions yielded the TCR beta libraries. TCRdb reprocessed the multiplex PCR reads via MiXCR and lists one record per CDR3 protein. The data show hundreds of thousands of distinct CDR3 sequences, around 16% seen once. Per the germline V gene, CDR1 is DFQATT and CDR2 is SNEGSKA (reference sequence). CDR3 length equals 13 residues. V was clipped by 3 bases and J by 8 bases, with 11 bases between them. Time point denoted: newly diagnosed GD, antithyroid drugs for less than 3 months. With RNA extracted from PBMCs as input, the TCR library was made. The same sample was also used in a study of T cells in Graves' hyperthyroidism and ophthalmopathy. That source adds: Uncontrolled infections, other autoimmune diseases, pregnancy or lactation led to exclusion of patients.

This specimen consisted of peripheral blood mononuclear cells (PBMCs), obtained at new diagnosis, from a patient treated with antithyroid drugs. The sequence came from a man aged 18 to 35 with Graves disease. The chain links TRBV20-1 to TRBJ1-6, with D possibly being TRBD1 (5 bases). DNA of the CDR3: TGCAGTGCTAGGGGGGATTCAGATTCACCCCTCCACTTT. The encoded protein is CSARGDSDSPLHF.